This is a list of T cell receptor beta chains from one sample in a study of blood T cell repertoires in COVID-19. Assay used: immunoSEQ multiplex PCR; TCRdb lists only in-frame clones, some missing. The sample lists around 320,000 clones, around nine tenths occurring once. Sequencing was carried out using PBMCs or T cells enriched from blood (not recorded which). The receptor source for this set is a woman in her twenties or thirties who had been exposed to COVID-19. Both conserved end residues are part of each CDR3. The order of the fields is J gene, V gene, clone size, CDR3 protein. Some rows have no size entry. The others give once, few or many, or a class for an expanded clone.

j_call: TRBJ2-2; v_call: TRBV4-3; clone_size: .; cdr3_aa: CASSRKDRVTTGELFF
j_call: TRBJ1-2; v_call: TRBV6-2/TRBV6-3; clone_size: .; cdr3_aa: CASSLPEGTGKNGYTF
j_call: TRBJ1-2; v_call: TRBV15; clone_size: .; cdr3_aa: CATSMGLTARYGYTF
j_call: TRBJ1-2; v_call: TRBV4-3; clone_size: .; cdr3_aa: CASSQGRALGYTF
j_call: TRBJ2-7; v_call: TRBV19; clone_size: .; cdr3_aa: CASSPRGQGGQYF
j_call: TRBJ2-1; v_call: TRBV27; clone_size: .; cdr3_aa: CASEQFSIPGVRNNEQFF
j_call: TRBJ2-5; v_call: TRBV6-5; clone_size: .; cdr3_aa: CASSQVILETQYF
j_call: TRBJ1-4; v_call: TRBV3-1/TRBV3-2; clone_size: .; cdr3_aa: CASSRTGTGEKLFF
j_call: TRBJ2-7; v_call: TRBV6-2/TRBV6-3; clone_size: .; cdr3_aa: CASSPDSSSYEQYF
j_call: TRBJ1-1; v_call: TRBV10-3; clone_size: once; cdr3_aa: CAISEKWTGGEEAFF